This entry features one T cell receptor beta chain sequence. Library preparation tagged each individual cDNA molecule with a unique molecular identifier. TCRdb recomputed calls from the RACE reads with MiXCR, one row per CDR3 protein. The sample includes about 160,000 distinct CDR3 sequences, about 27% seen only once; the top ten take 2.1%. This sample is part of a study of human T cells and chemical hapten exposure. Time point reported: patch test 3, about 24 weeks after DPC sensitization. Treatment denoted: therapeutic diphenylcyclopropenone sensitization with weekly scalp DPC. Patients had alopecia, were aged 18 to 70, and were not pregnant. V lost 3 bases and J 4 bases, leaving 9 bases between the germline ends. This CDR3 is built from 13 residues. Germline V CDR1 and CDR2: WSHSY, SAAADI.

The source is a woman aged 18-30 years with alopecia areata. Some clones in this sample may be carry-over from other donors' samples. J is TRBJ1-2 and V is TRBV10-2, with D possibly being TRBD1 (6 bases). Sequencing used whole blood, obtained in connection with sensitization to the hapten diphenylcyclopropenone (DPC). The CDR3 nucleotides are TGCGCCAGCAGTGAAAACAGGGTCTATGGCTACACCTTC. This translates into CASSENRVYGYTF.